This T cell receptor beta chain was found in a study of blood T cell repertoires in COVID-19. Study-level information: Whether acute or convalescent, the COVID-19 samples came from the United States, Italy and Spain. T cells, B-cell-depleted T cells, or PBMCs supplied cDNA or gDNA.

This clone was observed once. Assay: immunoSEQ multiplex PCR; the TCRdb copy retains only in-frame clones and omits some. The table lists about 130,000 clones, about 87% of them singletons, with about 9.3% in the top ten. The CDR3 is made up of 13 amino acids. The germline V gene has CDR1 SQVTM and CDR2 ANQGSEA. The chain combines TRBV29-1 with TRBJ2-3, with D possibly matching TRBD1 (6 bases). Input material: peripheral blood. The clonotype comes from a man aged 50 to 60 with acute or convalescent COVID-19. The CDR3 sequence: CTLGGTGTDTQYF. The CDR3 coding sequence is TGCACCTTAGGGGGTACTGGGACAGATACGCAGTATTTT.